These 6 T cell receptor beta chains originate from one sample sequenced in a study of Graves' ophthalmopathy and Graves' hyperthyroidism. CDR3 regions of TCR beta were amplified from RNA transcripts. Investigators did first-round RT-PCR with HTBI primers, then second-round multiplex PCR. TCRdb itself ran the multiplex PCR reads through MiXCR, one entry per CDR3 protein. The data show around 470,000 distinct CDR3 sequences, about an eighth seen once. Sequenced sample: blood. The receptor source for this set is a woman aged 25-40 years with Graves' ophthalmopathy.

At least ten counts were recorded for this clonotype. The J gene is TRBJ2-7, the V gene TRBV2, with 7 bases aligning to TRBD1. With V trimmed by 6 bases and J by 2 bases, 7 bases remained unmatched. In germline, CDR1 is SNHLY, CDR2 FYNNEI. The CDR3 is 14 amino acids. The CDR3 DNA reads TGTGCCAGCAGGGCCGGGACAGCGACCTACGAGCAGTACTTC. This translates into CASRAGTATYEQYF.

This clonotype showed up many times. For the CDR3, the DNA is TGCAGCGTTGTGGGACAGGGGTCGAGCTACGAGCAGTACTTC. Translation: CSVVGQGSSYEQYF. The chain joins TRBV29-1 to TRBJ2-7; 10 nucleotides line up with TRBD1. The J segment lost 3 bases and the V segment lost 4 bases, leaving 6 bases of the junction unmatched. This CDR3 contains 14 residues. Germline-derived CDR1 and CDR2 are SQVTM and ANQGSEA.

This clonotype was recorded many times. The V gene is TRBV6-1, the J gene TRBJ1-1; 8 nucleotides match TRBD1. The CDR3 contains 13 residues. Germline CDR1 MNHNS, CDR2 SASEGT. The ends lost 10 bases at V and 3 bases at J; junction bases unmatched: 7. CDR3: CAIGQGADTEAFF. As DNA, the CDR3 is TGTGCCATAGGGCAGGGGGCAGACACTGAAGCTTTCTTT.

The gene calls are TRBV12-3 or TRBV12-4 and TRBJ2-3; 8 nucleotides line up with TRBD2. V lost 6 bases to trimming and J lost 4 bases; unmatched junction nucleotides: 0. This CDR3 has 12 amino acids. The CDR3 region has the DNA TGTGCCAGCAGGCGGGAGGCAGATACGCAGTATTTT. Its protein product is CASRREADTQYF.

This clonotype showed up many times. The CDR3 nucleotides read TGTGCCACGGGAGGAGGGGAGACCCAGTACTTC. It encodes CATGGGETQYF. This chain connects TRBV24-1 to TRBJ2-5, with a possible D match to TRBD2 (6 bases). Germline assignment: CDR1 KGHDR and CDR2 SFDVKD. Between the trimmed V and J ends, which lost 10 bases and 5 bases, there was a span of 10 bases. There are 11 residues in the CDR3.

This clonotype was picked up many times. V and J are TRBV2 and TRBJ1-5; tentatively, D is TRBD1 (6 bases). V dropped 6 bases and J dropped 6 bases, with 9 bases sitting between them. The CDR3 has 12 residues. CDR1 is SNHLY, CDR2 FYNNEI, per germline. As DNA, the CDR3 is TGTGCCAGCAGGCAACAGGGTCAGCCCCAGCATTTT. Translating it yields CASRQQGQPQHF.